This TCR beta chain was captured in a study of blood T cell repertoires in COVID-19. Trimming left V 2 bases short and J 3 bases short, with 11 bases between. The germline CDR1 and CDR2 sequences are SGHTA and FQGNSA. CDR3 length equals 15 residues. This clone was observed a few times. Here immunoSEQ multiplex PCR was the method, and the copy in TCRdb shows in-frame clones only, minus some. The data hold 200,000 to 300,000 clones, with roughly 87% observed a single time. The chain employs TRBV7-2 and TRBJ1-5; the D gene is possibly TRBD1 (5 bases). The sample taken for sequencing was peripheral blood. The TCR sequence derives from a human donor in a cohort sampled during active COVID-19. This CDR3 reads CASSLRGTYNQPQHF. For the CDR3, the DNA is TGTGCCAGCAGCTTACGGGGGACCTACAATCAGCCCCAGCATTTT.